The 20 T cell receptor beta chains below come from one sample, sequenced in a study of radiation and T cells in renal cell carcinoma. The time point is: blood 2 weeks post-SBRT. The sample's treatment: 15 Gy SBRT to primary tumor, nephrectomy 4 weeks later. Measured with immunoSEQ multiplex PCR; TCRdb has only the in-frame clones, and not every one. The sample lists 100,000 to 150,000 clones, more than 75% occurring once. Sequenced here: blood, sampled from a patient whose treatment included radiotherapy and nephrectomy. The receptor set was obtained from a woman between 70 and 85 years old with renal cell carcinoma.

The CDR3 bases are TGTGCCAGCAGCTCCCACTCAGGGTTGAAAGATACGCAGTATTTT. The encoded protein is CASSSHSGLKDTQYF. The V and J genes are TRBV11-2 and TRBJ2-3, with a tentative D call TRBD1 (5 bases). CDR3 length: 15 amino acids. Trimming took 4 bases from V and 5 from J, leaving 16 bases between them. Germline CDR1 and CDR2: SGHAT and FQNNGV.

The rearrangement joins TRBV2 to TRBJ2-5, with D hard to call. Near its end, the DNA agrees better with TRBJ2-7, so the J call may be wrong. Germline loops: CDR1 SNHLY, CDR2 FYNNEI. The CDR3 is made up of 12 amino acids. CDR3 residues: CASSTGPYEQYF. The CDR3 bases are TGTGCCAGCAGCACGGGCCCCTACGAGCAGTACTTC.

This clone occurred a few times. This chain links TRBV30 with TRBJ1-6; 7 nucleotides line up with TRBD1. This CDR3 spans 14 amino acids. The trim removed 6 bases at V and 9 bases at J, leaving 11 bases unmatched. Germline loops: CDR1 GTSNPN, CDR2 SVGIG (reference sequence). The CDR3: CACRGTVGISPLHF. DNA of the CDR3: TGTGCCTGTCGCGGGACAGTGGGGATTTCACCCCTCCACTTT.

V usage is TRBV15 and J usage is TRBJ1-4, with 8 nucleotides matching TRBD1. CDR1 LNHNV and CDR2 YYDKDF come from the germline V gene (reference sequence). J lost 8 bases, V lost 5 bases, and 7 bases had no gene match. CDR3 length equals 14 residues. The CDR3 is CATSSDREGEKLFF. CDR3 coding DNA: TGTGCCACCAGCTCGGACAGGGAGGGCGAAAAACTGTTTTTT.

The gene calls are TRBV23-1 and TRBJ1-3; D unclear. TRBV23-1 is known as an ORF, though its function is uncertain. Trimming took off 3 bases at V and 8 bases at J, with 11 bases between the two ends. This CDR3 has 13 amino acids. For the CDR3, the DNA is TGCGCCAGCAGTCACAACCGCCGGGACACCATATATTTT. Its protein is CASSHNRRDTIYF.

This chain links TRBV4-2 with TRBJ2-1, with 7 bases matching TRBD1. Germline CDR1 and CDR2: LGHNA and YNFKEQ. J was trimmed by 4 bases and V by 4 bases; bases with no gene match: 10. This CDR3 spans 16 amino acids. CDR3 amino acids: CASSPLPDRTYNEQFF. The DNA of the CDR3 is TGTGCCAGCAGCCCCCTCCCGGACAGGACTTACAATGAGCAGTTCTTC.

This chain joins TRBV6-1 and TRBJ2-7, with 10 bases aligning to TRBD2. The CDR3 spans 14 residues. Germline CDR1 reads MNHNS; CDR2 reads SASEGT. The J segment lost 4 bases and the V segment lost 7 bases, leaving 7 bases of the junction unmatched. CDR3 sequence (DNA): TGTGCCAGCACCCCCGGGACTAGCGCATACGAGCAGTACTTC. Protein product: CASTPGTSAYEQYF.

This rearrangement joins TRBV5-6 to TRBJ1-5, with D possibly matching TRBD1 (5 bases). Germline values: CDR1 SGHDT, CDR2 YYEEEE. V dropped 4 bases and J dropped 2 bases, with 16 bases sitting between them. The CDR3 spans 16 residues. The CDR3 loop is CASSPGAGIGNQPQHF. CDR3 coding DNA: TGTGCCAGCAGCCCCGGGGCGGGGATCGGCAATCAGCCCCAGCATTTT.

This rearrangement joins TRBV28 to TRBJ2-5; TRBD1 matches at 8 bases. Germline values: CDR1 MDHEN, CDR2 SYDVKM. With V trimmed by 10 bases and J by 7 bases, 11 bases remained unmatched. This CDR3 is 13 amino acids long. In DNA form, the CDR3 reads TGTGCCACCTCCGGACAGGGTGGAGGGACCCAGTACTTC. This gives the protein CATSGQGGGTQYF.

V usage is TRBV4-2 and J usage is TRBJ2-2, with TRBD2 matching 12 bases. CDR1 is LGHNA, CDR2 YNFKEQ, per germline. V lost 3 bases to trimming and J lost 2 bases; unmatched junction nucleotides: 7. The CDR3 extends over 18 amino acids. The CDR3 here is CASSQELAGGPNTGELFF. CDR3 nucleotide sequence: TGTGCCAGCAGCCAGGAGCTAGCGGGGGGGCCTAACACCGGGGAGCTGTTTTTT.

This chain joins TRBV7-2 and TRBJ2-3, with no clear D. The CDR3 runs 12 residues. The V end was cut by 6 bases, the J end by 3 bases, with 7 bases between. The germline gives CDR1 SGHTA, CDR2 FQGNSA. CDR3 residues: CASRRTTDTQYF. The CDR3 DNA sequence: TGTGCCAGCAGACGGACGACAGATACGCAGTATTTT.

CDR3 bases: TGTGCCAGCTCACCAATAGACAATCAGCCCCAGCATTTT. Residues: CASSPIDNQPQHF. The chain links TRBV18 to TRBJ1-5, with D unresolved. This CDR3 has 13 residues. In germline, CDR1 is KGHSH, CDR2 LQKENI. Trimming stripped 2 bases from V and 3 bases from J, with 5 bases between.

The chain recombines TRBV27 with TRBJ1-5, with D possibly matching TRBD1 (5 bases). Germline CDR1 MNHEY, CDR2 SMNVEV (reference sequence). The length of the CDR3 is 14 residues. The ends were cut back, 2 bases at V and 3 bases at J, with 8 bases in the middle. The CDR3 loop reads CASSLQGVNQPQHF. DNA for the CDR3: TGTGCCAGCAGTTTACAAGGGGTCAATCAGCCCCAGCATTTT.

This sequence joins TRBV28 and TRBJ2-5; 11 bases line up with TRBD2. This CDR3 contains 16 residues. Germline lookup yields CDR1 MDHEN and CDR2 SYDVKM. V lost 6 bases to trimming and J lost 5 bases; unmatched junction nucleotides: 11. DNA for the CDR3: TGTGCCAGCAGCCCCTTACTAGCGGGGGTTCAGGAGACCCAGTACTTC. Translated: CASSPLLAGVQETQYF.

On this clone itself: Other nucleotide sequences in the sample specify the same CDR3. The chain combines TRBV7-9 with TRBJ2-3; TRBD2 aligns across 10 bases. The germline V gene has CDR1 SEHNR and CDR2 FQNEAQ (reference sequence). The V and J ends lost 3 bases and 6 bases, in that order; junction bases with no gene match: 6. The CDR3 spans 15 residues. The CDR3 here is CASSFLAGESDTQYF. In nucleotides, the CDR3 is TGTGCCAGCAGCTTTCTAGCGGGGGAGTCGGATACGCAGTATTTT.

This sequence joins TRBV5-1 and TRBJ1-1; TRBD1 might be the D (6 bases). V lost 4 bases and J 3 bases, leaving 10 bases between the germline ends. This CDR3 spans 13 amino acids. Per germline, CDR1 SGHRS and CDR2 YFSETQ. The DNA of the CDR3 is TGCGCCAGCAGCCCGGGACAATACACTGAAGCTTTCTTT. This gives the protein CASSPGQYTEAFF.

The chain uses TRBV7-2 and TRBJ2-1; D is perhaps TRBD2 (6 bases). CDR1 and CDR2 from the germline V gene are SGHTA and FQGNSA. The CDR3 contains 18 residues. V was pared by 1 base and J by 2 bases, with 18 bases between. The CDR3 sequence is CASSLDVVGGGAYNEQFF. The CDR3 DNA follows: TGTGCCAGCAGCTTAGATGTGGTCGGGGGAGGCGCCTACAATGAGCAGTTCTTC. The complete variable domain, with remaining parts taken from reference TRBV7-2 and TRBJ2-1, reads GAGVSQSPSNKVTEKGKDVELRCDPISGHTALYWYRQSLGQGLEFLIYFQGNSAPDKSGLPSDRFSAERTGGSVSTLTIQRTQQEDSAVYLCASSLDVVGGGAYNEQFFGPGTRLTVL.

The CDR3 DNA is TGTGCCAGTAGTACCCAGGGGCCTGGGGCCAACGTCCTGACTTTC. Its protein is CASSTQGPGANVLTF. The chain uses TRBV19 and TRBJ2-6; D perhaps matches TRBD1 (6 bases). Trimming stripped 4 bases from V and 2 bases from J, with 9 bases between. Germline loops: CDR1 LNHDA, CDR2 SQIVND (reference sequence). CDR3 length: 15 residues.

The V call is TRBV11-1, the J call TRBJ2-7; 7 bases map to TRBD2. Unmatched junction bases numbered 6, after V lost 2 bases and J lost 2 bases. CDR1 SGHAT and CDR2 FQDESV come from the germline V gene (reference sequence). The CDR3 has 15 residues. This chain's CDR3 is CASSLTSSGTYEQYF. CDR3 nucleotides: TGTGCCAGCAGCTTAACATCTAGCGGTACCTACGAGCAGTACTTC.

The rearrangement uses TRBV7-2 and TRBJ2-3; no reliable D call. The length of the CDR3 is 13 residues. V lost 1 base and J lost 5, with 7 bases in between. The germline V gene has CDR1 SGHTA and CDR2 FQGNSA. The CDR3 region has the DNA TGTGCCAGCAGCTTAGTAGTTAAAGATACGCAGTATTTT. This codes for CASSLVVKDTQYF.